The sequence of this T cell receptor (beta chain) was determined in a study of blood T cells in healthy people across ages. Sample-barcoded 5' priming and a J-beta primer mix drove a second PCR of about 6 to 12 cycles. TCRdb analysed the 5' RACE reads with MiXCR anew, one entry per CDR3 protein. This sample has 1.5 million to 2 million distinct CDR3 sequences, with about 50% found just once. This clonotype was observed a few times. This sequence was found in a woman aged 40 to 49 in good health. Sequencing was carried out using blood.

The CDR3 sequence is CAINPGRPSGANVLTF. CDR3 DNA: TGTGCCATCAACCCGGGACGGCCCTCTGGGGCCAACGTCCTGACTTTC. The chain combines TRBV10-3 with TRBJ2-6; possibly TRBD1 or TRBD2 for D (5 bases each). From germline, CDR1 is ENHRY and CDR2 SYGVKD. The V and J ends lost 7 bases and 0 bases respectively, with 13 bases between them. CDR3 length: 16 residues.